This T cell receptor (beta chain) appears in the sequencing data of a study of tumor-infiltrating lymphocytes in localized non-small cell lung cancer. Looking at the study overall: Some samples were collected after neoadjuvant chemotherapy; smokers, never-smokers and several histologies were included.

Using immunoSEQ multiplex PCR, the repertoire was profiled, and TCRdb retains in-frame clones only, with some absent. This repertoire shows around 15,000 clones, approximately 80% found once; its top ten account for 10% to 13%. This CDR3 contains 14 residues. Deletions cut 1 base from V and 1 base from J, with 8 bases between. Germline CDR1 is MGHRA and CDR2 is YSYEKL. This clone was seen a single time. What it recognizes is unknown. The study's findings and limits: Tumors had more T cell infiltration than uninvolved lung, per TCRbeta sequencing and CD3 counts. Each assay used a separate piece of the same tissue.

This rearrangement joins TRBV4-1 to TRBJ2-7; the D is unclear. Specimen: uninvolved lung tissue not adjacent to the tumor. The TCR comes from a human donor with non-small cell lung cancer. As DNA, the CDR3 is TGCGCCAGCAGCCAAGCCATGAATTCCTACGAGCAGTACTTC. Translating it yields CASSQAMNSYEQYF.